This passage covers 32 T cell receptor beta chains from one sample sequenced in a study of cytotoxic CD8 clonotypes in ibrutinib-treated CLL. Clones were read by immunoSEQ multiplex PCR, and TCRdb kept only the in-frame ones, dropping some. The data contain fewer than 50,000 clones, 60% to 80% of them seen just once; the ten biggest clones take up about 22%. Specimen: PBMCs, collected after 24 months of ibrutinib treatment. The receptors were sampled from a human donor with chronic lymphocytic leukemia.

V gene TRBV6-4 combines with J gene TRBJ2-6, with D uncertain. Germline assignment: CDR1 MRHNA and CDR2 SNTAGT. V was cut by 0 bases and J by 2 bases, with 8 bases left in between. This CDR3 region has 16 residues. The DNA for the CDR3 is TGTGCCAGCAGTGACTCGCAGAGGACTGGGGCCAACGTCCTGACTTTC. This gives the protein CASSDSQRTGANVLTF.

The chain combines TRBV7-6 with TRBJ1-1; 7 bases match TRBD1. CDR3 size: 17 residues. The germline V gene encodes CDR1 SGHVS and CDR2 FNYEAQ. The trim removed 4 bases at V and 0 bases at J, leaving 11 bases unmatched. Here the CDR3 DNA reads TGTGCCAGCAGCTCGGACAGGAGACTTGCAATGAACACTGAAGCTTTCTTT. As protein: CASSSDRRLAMNTEAFF.

The CDR3 sequence is CAWRNSLNTEAFF. The CDR3 nucleotides read TGTGCCTGGAGAAACAGCCTGAACACTGAAGCTTTCTTT. The rearrangement uses TRBV30 and TRBJ1-1; D unclear. Germline V gives CDR1 GTSNPN, CDR2 SVGIG (reference sequence). The CDR3 loop spans 13 amino acids. V lost 3 bases to trimming and J lost 0 bases, with 8 bases between them.

The CDR3 sequence: CASSLSWREGRDYGYTF. As DNA, the CDR3 is TGTGCCAGCAGCCTTAGCTGGCGGGAGGGAAGGGACTATGGCTACACCTTC. This chain connects TRBV11-2 to TRBJ1-2; D is ambiguous. CDR3 length: 17 residues. CDR1 is SGHAT and CDR2 is FQNNGV in the germline V gene. V lost 5 bases and J 3 bases, leaving 22 bases between the germline ends.

This chain links TRBV6-1 with TRBJ1-3, with TRBD1 matching 8 bases. V shed 2 bases, J shed 2 bases, and the junction held 5 bases outside the gene matches. The germline V gene encodes CDR1 MNHNS and CDR2 SASEGT. The CDR3 spans 16 residues. This chain's CDR3 is CASSERAGGPGNTIYF. The CDR3 coding sequence is TGTGCCAGCAGTGAACGGGCAGGGGGCCCTGGAAACACCATATATTTT.

This clone was detected a few times. The chain recombines TRBV5-1 with TRBJ2-5; D is ambiguous. This CDR3 contains 12 residues. Germline assignment: CDR1 SGHRS and CDR2 YFSETQ. Trimming shortened V by 5 bases and J by 0 bases, and 5 bases separated the two germline ends. CDR3 region: CASRPNQETQYF. The CDR3 nucleotides are TGCGCCAGCAGGCCAAACCAAGAGACCCAGTACTTC.

The rearrangement uses TRBV10-2 and TRBJ2-2; 14 bases align to TRBD2. The CDR3 loop spans 18 amino acids. V was pared by 6 bases and J by 2 bases, with 8 bases of the junction left unmatched. The germline gives CDR1 WSHSY, CDR2 SAAADI. For the CDR3, the DNA is TGCGCCAGCAGGGTACTGGGACTAGCGGGAGATAACACCGGGGAGCTGTTTTTT. Encoded protein: CASRVLGLAGDNTGELFF.

This clone was observed a single time. The gene calls are TRBV19 and TRBJ2-5; 11 nucleotides line up with TRBD2. V dropped 4 bases and J dropped 5; count of bases not matched to a gene: 9. CDR3 length: 16 residues. Germline V lookup: CDR1 LNHDA, CDR2 SQIVND (reference sequence). CDR3 residues: CASSTILAGVKETQYF. The CDR3 region has the DNA TGTGCCAGTAGTACCATACTAGCGGGAGTTAAGGAGACCCAGTACTTC.

The chain has TRBV5-1 and TRBJ1-5, with 8 positions matching TRBD1. V lost 0 bases to trimming and J lost 6 bases; unmatched junction nucleotides: 2. The CDR3 runs 14 residues. Germline V gene sequence: CDR1 SGHRS, CDR2 YFSETQ. The CDR3 is CASSLGQGSQPQHF. The CDR3 DNA is TGCGCCAGCAGCTTGGGACAGGGGTCTCAGCCCCAGCATTTT.

The rearrangement uses TRBV19 and TRBJ1-2; TRBD1 matches 11 bases. Germline V lookup: CDR1 LNHDA, CDR2 SQIVND (reference sequence). This CDR3 contains 12 residues. V gave up 8 bases and J gave up 8 bases; unmatched junction bases: 4. The CDR3 region has the DNA TGTGCCAGTCGGACAGGGGGCAACGGCTACACCTTC. As protein: CASRTGGNGYTF.

As concerns this clone: A read error may explain this, as a much larger clone is one base away. The J gene is TRBJ2-7, the V gene TRBV7-9; D remains unclear. CDR3 length equals 12 residues. Trimming took 3 bases from V and 1 from J, leaving 4 bases between them. Germline V CDR1 and CDR2: SEHNR, FQNEAQ (reference sequence). The CDR3 loop reads CASSLGSYEQYF. The CDR3 DNA sequence: TGTGCCAGCAGCTTGGGGTCCTACGAGCAGTACTTC.

This clone was observed a handful of times. This sequence joins TRBV5-1 and TRBJ1-1; 7 nucleotides agree with TRBD1. V lost 3 bases and J lost 7; bases outside the gene matches: 12. CDR1 and CDR2 (germline): SGHRS, YFSETQ. The CDR3 sequence is 15 residues long. In DNA form, the CDR3 reads TGCGCCAGCAGCTCCCGATCTCGACAGGGAGGTGAAGCTTTCTTT. It encodes CASSSRSRQGGEAFF.

CDR3 protein: CASSLAGTDTYEQYF. The CDR3 DNA reads as TGTGCCAGCAGCTTAGCCGGGACAGACACCTACGAGCAGTACTTC. The genes are TRBV7-2 and TRBJ2-7; 7 bases match TRBD1. The germline V gene encodes CDR1 SGHTA and CDR2 FQGNSA. Trimming removed 0 bases from V and 2 bases from J; junction bases left unmatched: 4. The CDR3 sequence is 15 residues long.

V is TRBV12-5 and J is TRBJ2-7; no clear D gene. Trimming shortened V by 0 bases and J by 3 bases, and 18 bases separated the two germline ends. Germline V gene lookup returns CDR1 LGHNT and CDR2 FRNRAP. CDR3 length equals 17 residues. CDR3 protein: CASGLVLSGKAFYEQYF. CDR3 nucleotide sequence: TGTGCTAGTGGTTTGGTACTAAGTGGAAAGGCCTTCTACGAGCAGTACTTC. The complete variable domain, with remaining parts taken from reference TRBV12-5 and TRBJ2-7, reads DARVTQTPRHKVTEMGQEVTMRCQPILGHNTVFWYRQTMMQGLELLAYFRNRAPLDDSGMPKDRFSAEMPDATLATLKIQPSEPRDSAVYFCASGLVLSGKAFYEQYFGPGTRLTVT.

V gene TRBV30 combines with J gene TRBJ1-6; weak D call: TRBD1 (5 bases). V lost 0 bases and J 2 bases, leaving 8 bases between the germline ends. Germline CDR1 is GTSNPN and CDR2 is SVGIG (reference sequence). The CDR3 is made up of 15 amino acids. The CDR3 here is CAWSVDSPYNSPLHF. CDR3 sequence (DNA): TGTGCCTGGAGTGTCGACAGTCCCTATAATTCACCCCTCCACTTT.

The rearrangement joins TRBV18 to TRBJ1-2; 7 positions agree with TRBD1. Germline V gives CDR1 KGHSH, CDR2 LQKENI. The CDR3 loop spans 14 amino acids. V trimming: 1 base; J trimming: 3 bases; junction bases outside the gene matches: 2. As DNA, the CDR3 is TGTGCCAGCTCACCACAAGGACAGGACTATGGCTACACCTTC. It encodes CASSPQGQDYGYTF.

There are many counts of this clone. The chain combines TRBV30 with TRBJ1-6; D remains ambiguous. Deletions cut 5 bases from V and 10 bases from J, with 15 bases between. The CDR3 spans 13 residues. Germline loops: CDR1 GTSNPN, CDR2 SVGIG (reference sequence). The CDR3 loop is CAWARGGKSPLHF. The CDR3 DNA is TGTGCCTGGGCCCGAGGCGGGAAATCACCCCTCCACTTT.

The genes are TRBV5-6 and TRBJ1-3; D is undetermined. The CDR3 covers 14 residues. Germline V gene data show CDR1 as SGHDT and CDR2 as YYEEEE. V shed 0 bases and J shed 3 bases, with 7 bases lying between them. CDR3 in DNA: TGTGCCAGCAGCTTGGGTCACGTTGGAAACACCATATATTTT. Translated: CASSLGHVGNTIYF.

The chain is built from TRBV6-1 and TRBJ1-1, with TRBD1 matching over 7 bases. The CDR3 contains 15 residues. Germline V CDR1 and CDR2: MNHNS, SASEGT. Trimming removed 2 bases from V and 3 bases from J; junction bases left unmatched: 6. In DNA form, the CDR3 reads TGTGCCAGCAGTGAAAACAGGGGTTTTTACACTGAAGCTTTCTTT. Residues: CASSENRGFYTEAFF.

V usage is TRBV27 and J usage is TRBJ2-5; 9 bases fit TRBD2. The CDR3 covers 20 residues. The germline V gene has CDR1 MNHEY and CDR2 SMNVEV (reference sequence). Trimming cost V 2 bases and J 5 bases; bases outside gene matches: 21. Here the CDR3 reads CASSLMGTSGIAGVWETQYF. CDR3 coding DNA: TGTGCCAGCAGTTTAATGGGGACTAGTGGGATAGCGGGAGTTTGGGAGACCCAGTACTTC.

The chain employs TRBV15 and TRBJ2-1; D might be TRBD2 (6 bases). The V gene's germline CDR1 is LNHNV and CDR2 YYDKDF (reference sequence). The CDR3 has 16 amino acids. V was shortened by 0 bases and J by 8 bases, with 17 bases between the two germline ends. The CDR3 loop reads CATSRDRRGPRYEQFF. The CDR3 DNA reads as TGTGCCACCAGCAGAGATCGGCGGGGCCCCCGGTATGAGCAGTTCTTC.

This clone was found a few times. The chain combines TRBV9 with TRBJ1-1, with D tentatively TRBD1 (5 bases). This CDR3 contains 14 residues. In germline, CDR1 is SGDLS, CDR2 YYNGEE. Trimming removed 1 base from V and 5 bases from J, with 12 bases in between. The CDR3 coding sequence is TGTGCCAGCAGCGTAAAGGGGCTGGGGACTGAAGCTTTCTTT. Residues: CASSVKGLGTEAFF.

On this clone: Relative to the germline gene, one junction end is altered; a read error may explain this. The chain combines TRBV6-1 with TRBJ1-2, with TRBD1 as a possible D gene (5 bases). The germline V gene has CDR1 MNHNS and CDR2 SASEGT. This CDR3 has 14 residues. The CDR3 nucleotides read TGTGCCAGCACATGGATCAGCGGGCAGGGCTCCACAGACTTC. Encoded protein: CASTWISGQGSTDF.

This clone was found a few times. The chain links TRBV7-9 to TRBJ1-1; TRBD1 might be the D (6 bases). Trimming took 5 bases from V and 3 from J, leaving 13 bases between them. Germline CDR1 and CDR2: SEHNR and FQNEAQ (reference sequence). This CDR3 spans 14 amino acids. CDR3 in amino acids: CASSAQGRYTEAFF. The CDR3 region has the DNA TGTGCCAGCAGCGCACAGGGACGGTACACTGAAGCTTTCTTT.

The chain recombines TRBV9 with TRBJ1-3; TRBD1 agrees at 7 bases. This CDR3 region has 18 residues. The germline V gene encodes CDR1 SGDLS and CDR2 YYNGEE. With 0 bases clipped from V and 2 bases from J, the junction kept 11 bases outside the gene matches. CDR3 in DNA: TGTGCCAGCAGCGTAGCGCCCCTGTCCGGGACAGCTGGAAACACCATATATTTT. Residues: CASSVAPLSGTAGNTIYF.

The chain links TRBV10-3 to TRBJ2-2, with 9 bases identical to TRBD1. Germline CDR1 and CDR2: ENHRY and SYGVKD. The CDR3 covers 15 residues. V dropped 2 bases and J dropped 7; count of bases not matched to a gene: 5. The CDR3 reads CAISEGQGNFGELFF. In DNA form, the CDR3 reads TGTGCCATCAGTGAGGGACAGGGGAATTTCGGGGAGCTGTTTTTT.

This clone appeared a few times. This sequence joins TRBV28 and TRBJ2-7; D not certain. V was clipped by 5 bases and J by 0 bases, with 11 bases between them. This CDR3 contains 14 residues. Per the germline V gene, CDR1 is MDHEN and CDR2 is SYDVKM. The CDR3 sequence is CASSILTSSYEQYF. In DNA form, the CDR3 reads TGTGCCAGCAGTATTTTAACAAGCTCCTACGAGCAGTACTTC.

This clone was counted ten times or more. The gene calls are TRBV29-1 and TRBJ1-1; no clear D. Deletions cut 6 bases from V and 0 bases from J, with 11 bases between. The CDR3 spans 13 residues. The germline CDR1 and CDR2 sequences are SQVTM and ANQGSEA. The CDR3 DNA sequence: TGCAGCGTCGAACGAGGGCTGAACACTGAAGCTTTCTTT. This translates into CSVERGLNTEAFF.

The chain is built from TRBV5-6 and TRBJ2-1; D might be TRBD1 (5 bases). Germline lookup yields CDR1 SGHDT and CDR2 YYEEEE. The CDR3 sequence is 14 residues long. Trimming stripped 0 bases from V and 8 bases from J, with 12 bases between. The CDR3 region is CASSLDPGIDEQFF. CDR3 in DNA: TGTGCCAGCAGCTTGGACCCAGGGATCGATGAGCAGTTCTTC.

The V call is TRBV4-2, the J call TRBJ1-2; D might be TRBD1 (5 bases). The CDR3 is 12 amino acids. Germline loops: CDR1 LGHNA, CDR2 YNFKEQ. V lost 1 base, J lost 7 bases, and 7 bases lay in between. CDR3 region: CASSQGGSGYTF. For the CDR3, the DNA is TGTGCCAGCAGCCAAGGGGGCTCTGGCTACACCTTC.

The CDR3 is CASSVVAGGASEAFF. CDR3 DNA sequence: TGTGCCAGCAGCGTAGTGGCAGGGGGCGCTTCTGAAGCTTTCTTT. V is TRBV9 and J is TRBJ1-1; 8 bases agree with TRBD1. CDR1 SGDLS and CDR2 YYNGEE come from the germline V gene. This CDR3 contains 15 residues. After removal of 0 bases from V and 6 bases from J, the junction contained 7 bases not matched to a gene.

The chain uses TRBV4-1 and TRBJ1-2; possible D gene TRBD1, 5 bases. The V gene's germline CDR1 is MGHRA and CDR2 YSYEKL. Trimming removed 1 base from V and 2 bases from J, with 17 bases in between. The CDR3 spans 17 residues. CDR3 sequence: CASSQGPRGSRNYGYTF. The CDR3 bases are TGCGCCAGCAGCCAAGGCCCGAGGGGCAGTAGGAACTATGGCTACACCTTC.